This T cell receptor beta chain was found in a study of CD8+CD57+ T cells in acquired aplastic anemia. Study-level background: Sorted CD4+ and CD8+ cells gave an average of roughly 3.3 ug of DNA.

Investigators profiled TCR beta VDJ and CDR3 from genomic DNA template. Each CDR3 protein gets one entry after TCRdb re-called the reads with MiXCR. The repertoire holds approximately 99,000 distinct CDR3 sequences, approximately 49% seen once, with about a third in the top ten. The CDR3 has 14 amino acids. The germline V and J ends were trimmed by 4 bases and 3 bases, with 14 bases remaining between them. Germline V gives CDR1 SQVTM, CDR2 ANQGSEA. This clonotype was seen only a few times. Its antigen is not known. Points from the study as a whole: Fewer than 35 sequences, all CD8+ CDR3, were shared between patients and controls. The CD8+ Simpson's diversity of patients and controls was not significantly different.

The sample taken for sequencing was sorted CD4+, CD8+, or CD8+CD57+ T cells (not recorded which) from PBMCs. The chain carries TRBV29-1 and TRBJ2-3; D may be TRBD1 (8 bases). The origin of this receptor is a human donor in good health, serving as a control. The CDR3 bases are TGCAGCGTTGGTGGACAGGGAGGGACAGATACGCAGTATTTT. Translation gives CSVGGQGGTDTQYF.